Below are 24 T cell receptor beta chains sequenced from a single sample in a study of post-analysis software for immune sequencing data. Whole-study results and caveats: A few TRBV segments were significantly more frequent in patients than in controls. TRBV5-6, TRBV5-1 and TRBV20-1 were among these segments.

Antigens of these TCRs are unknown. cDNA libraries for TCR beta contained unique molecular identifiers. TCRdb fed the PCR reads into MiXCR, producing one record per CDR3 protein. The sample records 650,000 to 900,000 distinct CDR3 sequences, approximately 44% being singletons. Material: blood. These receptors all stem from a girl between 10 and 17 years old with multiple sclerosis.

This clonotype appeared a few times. The CDR3 loop reads CASSQDSGRSVETQYF. The CDR3 nucleotides read TGTGCCAGCAGCCAAGATAGCGGGAGGAGTGTAGAGACCCAGTACTTC. The rearrangement links TRBV4-2 to TRBJ2-5, with 10 bases fitting TRBD2. V was pared by 0 bases and J by 4 bases, with 5 bases of the junction left unmatched. Germline V gene lookup returns CDR1 LGHNA and CDR2 YNFKEQ. This CDR3 is built from 16 residues.

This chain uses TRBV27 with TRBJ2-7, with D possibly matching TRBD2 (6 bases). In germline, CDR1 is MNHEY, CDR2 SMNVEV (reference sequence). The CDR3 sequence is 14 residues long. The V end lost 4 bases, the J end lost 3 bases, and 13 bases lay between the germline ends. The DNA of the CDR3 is TGTGCCAGCAGTTCCGGGGGTCTGGTCTACGAGCAGTACTTC. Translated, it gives CASSSGGLVYEQYF.

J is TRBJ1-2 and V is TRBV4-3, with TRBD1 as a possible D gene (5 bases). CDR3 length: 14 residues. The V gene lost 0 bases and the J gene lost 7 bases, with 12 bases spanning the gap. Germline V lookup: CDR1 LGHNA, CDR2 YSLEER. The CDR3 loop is CASSQDARGVGYTF. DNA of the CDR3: TGCGCCAGCAGCCAAGATGCCCGGGGGGTTGGCTACACCTTC.

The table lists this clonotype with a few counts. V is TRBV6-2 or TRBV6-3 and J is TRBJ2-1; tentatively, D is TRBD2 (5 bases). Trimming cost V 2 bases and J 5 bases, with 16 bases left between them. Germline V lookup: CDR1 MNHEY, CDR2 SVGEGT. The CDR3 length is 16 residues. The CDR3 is CASSYRSSRMDNEQFF. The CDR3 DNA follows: TGTGCCAGCAGTTACCGGTCTAGCCGGATGGACAATGAGCAGTTCTTC.

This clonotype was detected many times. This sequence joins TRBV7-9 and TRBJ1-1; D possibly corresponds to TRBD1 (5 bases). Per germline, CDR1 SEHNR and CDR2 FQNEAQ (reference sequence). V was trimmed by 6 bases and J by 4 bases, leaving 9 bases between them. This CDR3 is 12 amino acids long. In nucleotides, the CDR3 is TGTGCCAGCAGTTTAACAGGCACTGAAGCTTTCTTT. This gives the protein CASSLTGTEAFF.

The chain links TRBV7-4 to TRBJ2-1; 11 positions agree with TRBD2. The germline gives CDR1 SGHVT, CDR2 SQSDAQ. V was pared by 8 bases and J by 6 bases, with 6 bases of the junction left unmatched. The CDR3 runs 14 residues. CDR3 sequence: CASGTSGDCNEQFF. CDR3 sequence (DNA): TGTGCCAGCGGGACTAGCGGAGATTGCAATGAGCAGTTCTTC.

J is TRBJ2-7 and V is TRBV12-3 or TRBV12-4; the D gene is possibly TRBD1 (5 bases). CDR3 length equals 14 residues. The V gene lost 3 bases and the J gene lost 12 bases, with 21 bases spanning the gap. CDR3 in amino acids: CASSFSAGLETRYF. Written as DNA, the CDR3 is TGTGCCAGCAGTTTTTCCGCAGGGCTGGAGACCCGGTACTTC.

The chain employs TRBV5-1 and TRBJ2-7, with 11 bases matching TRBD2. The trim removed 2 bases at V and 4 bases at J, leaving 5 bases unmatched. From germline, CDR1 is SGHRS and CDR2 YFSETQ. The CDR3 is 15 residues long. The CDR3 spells CASSFGTSGGYEQYF. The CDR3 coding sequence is TGCGCCAGCAGCTTTGGGACTAGCGGAGGTTACGAGCAGTACTTC.

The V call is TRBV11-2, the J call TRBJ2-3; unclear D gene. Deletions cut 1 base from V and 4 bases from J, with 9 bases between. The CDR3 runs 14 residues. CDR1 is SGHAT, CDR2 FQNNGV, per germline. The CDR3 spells CASSLVSRADTQYF. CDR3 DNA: TGTGCCAGCAGCTTAGTGAGCCGAGCAGATACGCAGTATTTT.

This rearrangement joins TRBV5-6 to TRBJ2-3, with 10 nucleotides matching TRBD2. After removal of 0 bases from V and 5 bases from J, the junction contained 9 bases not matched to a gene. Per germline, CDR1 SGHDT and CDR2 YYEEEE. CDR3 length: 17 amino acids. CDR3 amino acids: CASSLVVVGTSEDTQYF. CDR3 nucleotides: TGTGCCAGCAGCTTGGTGGTTGTCGGGACTAGCGAAGATACGCAGTATTTT.

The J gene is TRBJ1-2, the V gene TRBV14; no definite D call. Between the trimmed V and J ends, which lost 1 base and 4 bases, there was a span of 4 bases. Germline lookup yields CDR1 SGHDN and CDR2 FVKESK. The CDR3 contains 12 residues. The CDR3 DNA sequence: TGTGCCAGCAGCCAAGCGCCCTATGGCTACACCTTC. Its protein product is CASSQAPYGYTF.

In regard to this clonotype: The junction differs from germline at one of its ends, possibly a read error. CDR3 amino acids: CASSPVGPSSYDEQFF. The CDR3 DNA follows: TGTGCCAGCAGCCCGGTGGGCCCCAGCTCCTACGATGAGCAGTTCTTC. The chain combines TRBV7-6 with TRBJ2-1; unclear D gene. CDR3 size: 16 residues. Germline V gives CDR1 SGHVS, CDR2 FNYEAQ.

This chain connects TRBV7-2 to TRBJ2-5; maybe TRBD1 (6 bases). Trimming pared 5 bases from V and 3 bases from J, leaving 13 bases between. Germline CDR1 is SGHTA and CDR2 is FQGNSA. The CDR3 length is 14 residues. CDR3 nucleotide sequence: TGTGCCAGCAGCCCCGGACAGCCCGAAGAGACCCAGTACTTC. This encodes CASSPGQPEETQYF.

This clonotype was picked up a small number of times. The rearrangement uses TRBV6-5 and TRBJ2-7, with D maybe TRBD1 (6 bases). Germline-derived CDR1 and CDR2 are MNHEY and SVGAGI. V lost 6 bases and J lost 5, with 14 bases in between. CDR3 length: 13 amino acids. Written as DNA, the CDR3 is TGTGCCAGCAGAGGACAGCCCAGAAACGAGCAGTACTTC. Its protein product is CASRGQPRNEQYF.

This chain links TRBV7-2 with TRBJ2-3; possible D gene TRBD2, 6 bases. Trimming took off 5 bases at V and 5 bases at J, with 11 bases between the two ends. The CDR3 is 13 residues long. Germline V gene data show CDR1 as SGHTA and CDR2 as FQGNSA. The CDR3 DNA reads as TGTGCCAGCAGCCGGGAGTCCAGAGATACGCAGTATTTT. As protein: CASSRESRDTQYF. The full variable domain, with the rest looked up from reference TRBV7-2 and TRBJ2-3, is GAGVSQSPSNKVTEKGKDVELRCDPISGHTALYWYRQSLGQGLEFLIYFQGNSAPDKSGLPSDRFSAERTGGSVSTLTIQRTQQEDSAVYLCASSRESRDTQYFGPGTRLTVL.

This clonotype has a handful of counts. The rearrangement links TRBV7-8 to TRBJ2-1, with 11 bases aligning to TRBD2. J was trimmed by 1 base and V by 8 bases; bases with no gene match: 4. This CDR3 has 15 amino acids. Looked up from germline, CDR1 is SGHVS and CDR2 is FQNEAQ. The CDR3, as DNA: TGTGCCAGCGGCCGACTAGCGGGGTCCTACAATGAGCAGTTCTTC. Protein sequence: CASGRLAGSYNEQFF.

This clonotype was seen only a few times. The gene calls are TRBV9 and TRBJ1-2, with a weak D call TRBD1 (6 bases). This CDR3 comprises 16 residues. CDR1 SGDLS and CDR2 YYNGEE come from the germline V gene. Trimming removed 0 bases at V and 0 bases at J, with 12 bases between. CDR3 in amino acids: CASSVGDTIANYGYTF. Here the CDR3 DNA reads TGTGCCAGCAGCGTAGGGGACACAATAGCTAACTATGGCTACACCTTC.

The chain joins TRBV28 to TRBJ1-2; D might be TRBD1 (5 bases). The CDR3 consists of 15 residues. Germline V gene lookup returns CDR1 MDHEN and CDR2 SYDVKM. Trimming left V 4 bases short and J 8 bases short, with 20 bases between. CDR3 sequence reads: CASSSTGGGSRGYTF. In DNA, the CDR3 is TGTGCCAGCAGTTCAACTGGGGGGGGGAGTCGCGGCTACACCTTC.

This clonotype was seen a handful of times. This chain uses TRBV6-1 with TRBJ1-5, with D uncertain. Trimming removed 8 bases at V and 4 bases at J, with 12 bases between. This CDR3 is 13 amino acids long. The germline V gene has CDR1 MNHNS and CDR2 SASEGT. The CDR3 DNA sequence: TGTGCCAGCGTCGAGCAGGTTAATCAGCCCCAGCATTTT. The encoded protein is CASVEQVNQPQHF.

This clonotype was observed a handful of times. In nucleotides, the CDR3 is TGTGCCAGCAGAAAGACAGGAAGCTACGAGCAGTACTTC. Amino acids: CASRKTGSYEQYF. The rearrangement joins TRBV6-5 to TRBJ2-7, with D possibly TRBD1 on 6 matching bases. Between the trimmed V and J ends, which lost 6 bases and 3 bases, there was a span of 12 bases. CDR3 size: 13 residues. Germline CDR1 MNHEY, CDR2 SVGAGI.

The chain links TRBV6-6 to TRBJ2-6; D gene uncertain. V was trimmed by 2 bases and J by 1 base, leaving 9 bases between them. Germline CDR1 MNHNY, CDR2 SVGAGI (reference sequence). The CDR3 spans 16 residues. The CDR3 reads CASSYTGWSGANVLTF. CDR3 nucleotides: TGTGCCAGCAGTTACACTGGGTGGTCTGGGGCCAACGTCCTGACTTTC.

In DNA, the CDR3 is TGTGCCAGCAGTGCGATAGCGGGAGGGGGTGAGCAGTTCTTC. It translates to CASSAIAGGGEQFF. The chain couples TRBV2 to TRBJ2-1, with TRBD2 matching 11 bases. CDR1 and CDR2 from the germline V gene are SNHLY and FYNNEI. The CDR3 loop spans 14 amino acids. The junction had 5 bases not matched to a gene; V was cut back by 4 bases and J by 9 bases.

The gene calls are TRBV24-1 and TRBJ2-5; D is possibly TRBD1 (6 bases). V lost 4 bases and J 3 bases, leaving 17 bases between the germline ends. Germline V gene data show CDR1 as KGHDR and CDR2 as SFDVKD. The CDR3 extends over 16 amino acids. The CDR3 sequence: CATSDPRTDLKETQYF. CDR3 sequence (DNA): TGTGCCACCAGTGACCCGCGGACAGATCTTAAAGAGACCCAGTACTTC.

The CDR3 region has the DNA TGTGCCAGCAGGGGGGGACTAGGGTTGGGGGATGAGCAGTTCTTC. It is translated as CASRGGLGLGDEQFF. The V call is TRBV2, the J call TRBJ2-1; 8 bases line up with TRBD2. Germline V gene data show CDR1 as SNHLY and CDR2 as FYNNEI. This CDR3 contains 15 residues. J lost 8 bases, V lost 6 bases, and 12 bases had no gene match.